These 15 T cell receptor beta chains were sequenced from one sample in a study of tissue T cells after allogeneic stem cell transplantation. The time point denotes: mouse harvest day 7 after allogeneic transplant. Tail vein injection delivered 10^7 T-cell-depleted bone marrow cells and 10^6 splenic CD5+ T cells. Repertoires were generated with immunoSEQ multiplex PCR, while TCRdb's copy carries only in-frame clones and drops some. The sample records 5,500 to 8,500 clones, around 50% being singletons. The sequencing input was gut tissue. These receptor sequences come from a female BALB/c mouse given C57BL/6 T cells with graft-versus-host disease after an allogeneic hematopoietic cell transplant.

A note on this clone: Mouse gene names and germline throughout. Read coverage stops 1 residue before the CDR3 terminus; the germline J gene supplies the remainder. The chain employs TRBV15 and TRBJ2-4; TRBD2 aligns across 11 bases. The CDR3 totals 15 residues. Germline V gene data show CDR1 as SGHND and CDR2 as FRSKSL. V dropped 8 bases and J dropped 0; count of bases not matched to a gene: 4. The DNA read from the CDR3 is TGTGCCAGCCCGGGGACTGGGGGTAGTCAAAACACCTTGTAC. Protein sequence: CASPGTGGSQNTLY. In full, the CDR3 is CASPGTGGSQNTLYF.

About this clone itself: Gene names and germline refer to mouse. The CDR3 goes on 1 residue after the read ends, and that part is filled in from the germline J gene. This sequence joins TRBV19 and TRBJ2-7, with TRBD2 identical over 10 bases. This CDR3 comprises 14 residues. V shed 5 bases, J shed 2 bases, and the junction held 4 bases outside the gene matches. Germline assignment: CDR1 FNHDT and CDR2 SITEND (reference sequence). Incomplete CDR3 DNA: TGTGCCAGCAGAACTGGGGGGGGCGCCTATGAACAGTAC. This encodes CASRTGGGAYEQY. The whole CDR3 sequence reads CASRTGGGAYEQYF.

By sample fraction, this clone is large. Gene names and germline match the mouse. The sequence runs out 1 residue before the end of the CDR3; the remainder is reconstructed from the germline J gene. The chain couples TRBV19 to TRBJ2-7; TRBD2 agrees at 13 bases. V shed 3 bases, J shed 4 bases, and the junction held 1 base outside the gene matches. The CDR3 totals 14 residues. The germline gives CDR1 FNHDT, CDR2 SITEND (reference sequence). The CDR3 region is CASSTGLGGYEQYF. The sequenced CDR3 bases are TGTGCCAGCAGTACGGGACTGGGGGGGTATGAACAGTAC.

On this clone: Gene names follow the mouse nomenclature. The read halts 1 residue ahead of the CDR3 end, with the missing end drawn from the germline J gene. The chain is built from TRBV3 and TRBJ1-2; D ambiguous. The V gene's germline CDR1 is SNHLY and CDR2 FYNGKV (reference sequence). Trimming removed 4 bases from V and 0 bases from J, with 6 bases in between. This CDR3 spans 13 amino acids. CDR3 bases read: TGTGCCAGCAGCTCCCAAGCAAACTCCGACTACACC. This encodes CASSSQANSDYT. From start to end, the CDR3 is CASSSQANSDYTF.

On this clone itself: Genes and germline come from the mouse. Sequencing ends 1 residue short of the CDR3 end; the germline J gene provides the rest. The V call is TRBV26, the J call TRBJ1-4; 9 nucleotides align to TRBD1. The CDR3 runs 15 residues. Trimming at V came to 4 bases and at J to 7 bases, leaving 7 bases not matched to a gene. Germline V lookup: CDR1 KGHPV, CDR2 FQNQEV (reference sequence). The CDR3 sequence is CASSHGTGRGERLFF. Partial CDR3 DNA: TGTGCCAGCAGTCACGGGACAGGGAGAGGCGAAAGATTATTT.

In regard to this clone: These gene names are mouse names. The read is 1 residue too short to cover the CDR3 end, so that end is filled in from the germline J gene. The chain joins TRBV12-1 to TRBJ1-2; TRBD1 agrees at 8 bases. Trimming removed 1 base from V and 4 bases from J; junction bases left unmatched: 1. CDR3 length: 13 amino acids. CDR1 and CDR2 (germline): SGHSN, HYEKVE. The CDR3 bases that were read are TGTGCCAGCTCTCTTCAGGGGGCCTCCGACTACACC. As protein: CASSLQGASDYT. The CDR3 in its entirety is CASSLQGASDYTF.

For this clone: Gene and germline names: mouse. The read finishes 1 residue shy of the CDR3 end, and the germline J gene is used to complete it. This sequence joins TRBV13-3 and TRBJ2-7; 9 bases agree with TRBD1. V lost 4 bases and J lost 1; bases outside the gene matches: 3. CDR3 length: 14 residues. Germline CDR1 NNHDY, CDR2 SYVADS. The sequenced part of the CDR3 DNA is TGTGCCAGCAGTACCGGGACAGGGTCCTATGAACAGTAC. Translated, it gives CASSTGTGSYEQY. The entire CDR3 reads CASSTGTGSYEQYF.

Notes on this clone: Here the gene names and germline are mouse. Read data end 1 residue before the CDR3 end; the end is taken from the germline J gene. This chain joins TRBV19 and TRBJ2-1; a weak D match, TRBD2 (6 bases). Trimming left V 0 bases short and J 3 bases short, with 7 bases between. Germline lookup yields CDR1 FNHDT and CDR2 SITEND (reference sequence). The CDR3 contains 14 residues. The covered CDR3 bases are TGTGCCAGCAGTATAGCGGGGGGCTATGCTGAGCAGTTC. As protein: CASSIAGGYAEQF. The whole CDR3 reads CASSIAGGYAEQFF. Complete variable domain (other parts from reference TRBV19 and TRBJ2-1): GGIITQTPKFLIGQEGQKLTLKCQQNFNHDTMYWYRQDSGKGLRLIYYSITENDLQKGDLSEGYDASREKKSSFSLTVTSAQKNEMAVFLCASSIAGGYAEQFFGPGTRLTVL.

This clone has only a few counts. Gene names are the mouse ones. The read ends 1 residue early relative to the CDR3; the germline J gene fills the gap. J is TRBJ1-6 and V is TRBV16; 11 nucleotides agree with TRBD1. TRBJ1-6 has ORF status, its function being uncertain. The CDR3 spans 15 residues. CDR1 SGHSA and CDR2 FRNQAP come from the germline V gene. The ends lost 6 bases at V and 7 bases at J; junction bases unmatched: 5. The CDR3: CASSHRDRGNSPLYF. The sequenced part of the CDR3 DNA is TGTGCAAGCAGTCATCGGGACAGGGGGAATTCGCCCCTCTAC.

This clone was detected a few times. Mouse gene names apply. The read comes to an end 1 residue before the CDR3 does, leaving the germline J gene to fill in the end. The rearrangement uses TRBV16 and TRBJ2-2, with 7 bases identical to TRBD2. CDR3 size: 16 residues. V shed 0 bases and J 2 bases; nucleotides not matched to a gene: 3. Per germline, CDR1 SGHSA and CDR2 FRNQAP. This CDR3 is CASSLDSGGNTGQLYF. Partial CDR3 DNA: TGTGCAAGCAGCTTAGATTCGGGGGGGAACACCGGGCAGCTCTAC.

Comments on this clone: Genes here carry mouse names. From the germline J gene comes the end of the CDR3, since the read stops 1 residue before it. V and J are TRBV13-2 and TRBJ2-1; TRBD1 agrees at 10 bases. Germline V lookup: CDR1 NNHNN, CDR2 SYGAGS (reference sequence). This CDR3 has 15 residues. Trimming at V came to 0 bases and at J to 6 bases, leaving 3 bases not matched to a gene. CDR3: CASGDGTGGFAEQFF. The DNA read from the CDR3 is TGTGCCAGCGGTGATGGGACAGGGGGATTTGCTGAGCAGTTC.

Regarding this clone: Mouse names are used for the genes. With the read ending 1 residue before the CDR3 end, the germline J gene is used to fill in that end. The V call is TRBV12-1, the J call TRBJ2-3; 9 bases fit TRBD1. The CDR3 consists of 13 residues. V lost 2 bases, J lost 5 bases, and 1 base stayed unmatched. CDR1 and CDR2 (germline): SGHSN, HYEKVE. CDR3 DNA (partial): TGTGCCAGCTCTCCGGGACAGGGAGAAACGCTGTAT. This translates into CASSPGQGETLY. The entire CDR3 is CASSPGQGETLYF.

Comment on this clone: Genes here carry mouse names. Incomplete CDR3 DNA: TGTGCCAGCAGTCGGACTGGGGGGGCTGAGCAGTTC. Translating it yields CASSRTGGAEQF. The full CDR3 sequence reads CASSRTGGAEQFF. The chain is built from TRBV26 and TRBJ2-1; 11 bases line up with TRBD2. With the read ending 1 residue before the CDR3 end, the germline J gene is used to fill in that end. Looked up from germline, CDR1 is KGHPV and CDR2 is FQNQEV (reference sequence). This CDR3 region has 13 residues. V gave up 4 bases and J gave up 7 bases; unmatched junction bases: 0.

Of note for this clone: Gene names are mouse gene names. The CDR3 end lies 1 residue beyond the end of the read and is filled in from the germline J gene. The rearrangement joins TRBV3 to TRBJ1-2; no reliable D call. V was pared by 4 bases and J by 1 base, with 7 bases between. This CDR3 has 13 amino acids. CDR1 is SNHLY and CDR2 is FYNGKV in the germline V gene (reference sequence). Partial CDR3 DNA: TGTGCCAGCAGCTCCTACAGAAACTCCGACTACACC. Encoded protein: CASSSYRNSDYT. The whole CDR3 region reads CASSSYRNSDYTF.

With respect to this clone: These gene names are mouse names. The missing CDR3 end, 1 residue past where the read stops, is filled in from the germline J gene. Other DNA sequences in the sample encode the same CDR3. The rearrangement joins TRBV3 to TRBJ2-7; 11 bases align to TRBD2. The CDR3 covers 15 residues. The V and J ends lost 0 bases and 4 bases, in that order; junction bases with no gene match: 2. CDR1 and CDR2 (germline): SNHLY, FYNGKV (reference sequence). The CDR3 protein is CASSLAGTGGYEQYF. The DNA read from the CDR3 is TGTGCCAGCAGCTTAGCCGGGACTGGGGGATATGAACAGTAC.